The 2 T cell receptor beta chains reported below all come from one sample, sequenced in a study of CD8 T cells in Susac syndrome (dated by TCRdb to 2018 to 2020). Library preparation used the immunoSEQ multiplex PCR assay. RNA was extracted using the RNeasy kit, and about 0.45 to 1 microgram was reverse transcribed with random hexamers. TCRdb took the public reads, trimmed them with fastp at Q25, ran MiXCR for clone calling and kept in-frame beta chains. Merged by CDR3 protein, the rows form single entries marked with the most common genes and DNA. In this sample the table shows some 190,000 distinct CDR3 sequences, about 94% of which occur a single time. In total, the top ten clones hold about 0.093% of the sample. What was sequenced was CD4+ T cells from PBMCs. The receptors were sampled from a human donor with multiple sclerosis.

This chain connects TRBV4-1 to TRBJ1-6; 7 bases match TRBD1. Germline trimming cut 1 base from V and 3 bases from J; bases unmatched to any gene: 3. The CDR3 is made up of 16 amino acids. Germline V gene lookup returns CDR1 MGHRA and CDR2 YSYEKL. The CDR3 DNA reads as TGCGCCAGCAGCCAAGGCCGACAGGGCTATAATTCACCCCTCCACTTT. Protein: CASSQGRQGYNSPLHF.

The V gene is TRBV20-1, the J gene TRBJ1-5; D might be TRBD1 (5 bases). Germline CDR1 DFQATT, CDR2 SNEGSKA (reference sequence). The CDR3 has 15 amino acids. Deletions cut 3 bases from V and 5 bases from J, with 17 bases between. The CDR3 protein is CSASTQGGWDQPQHF. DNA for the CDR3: TGCAGTGCTAGTACTCAGGGAGGGTGGGATCAGCCCCAGCATTTT.